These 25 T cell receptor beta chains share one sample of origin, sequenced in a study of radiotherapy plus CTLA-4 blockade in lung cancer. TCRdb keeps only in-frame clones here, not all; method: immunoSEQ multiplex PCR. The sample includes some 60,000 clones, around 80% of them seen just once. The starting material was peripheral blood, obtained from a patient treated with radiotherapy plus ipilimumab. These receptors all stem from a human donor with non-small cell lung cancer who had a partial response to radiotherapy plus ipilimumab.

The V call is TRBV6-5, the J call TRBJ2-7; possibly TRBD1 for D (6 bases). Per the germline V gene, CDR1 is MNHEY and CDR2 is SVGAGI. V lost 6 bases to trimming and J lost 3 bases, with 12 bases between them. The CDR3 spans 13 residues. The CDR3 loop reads CASSSSDSYEQYF. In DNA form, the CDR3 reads TGTGCCAGCAGCTCCTCGGACAGCTACGAGCAGTACTTC.

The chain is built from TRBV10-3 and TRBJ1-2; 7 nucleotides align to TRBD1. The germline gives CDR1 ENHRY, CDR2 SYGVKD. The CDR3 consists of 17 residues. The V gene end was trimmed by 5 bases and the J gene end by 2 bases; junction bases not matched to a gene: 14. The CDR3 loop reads CAISTTVQGQLNYGYTF. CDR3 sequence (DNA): TGTGCCATCAGTACAACCGTTCAGGGACAGTTAAACTATGGCTACACCTTC.

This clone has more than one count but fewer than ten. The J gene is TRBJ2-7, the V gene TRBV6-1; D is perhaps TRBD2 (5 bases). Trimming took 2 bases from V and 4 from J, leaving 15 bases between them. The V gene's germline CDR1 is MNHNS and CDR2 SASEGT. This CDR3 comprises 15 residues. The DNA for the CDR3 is TGTGCCAGCAGTGAATCCGAAGTGCGGGTGTACGAGCAGTACTTC. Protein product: CASSESEVRVYEQYF.

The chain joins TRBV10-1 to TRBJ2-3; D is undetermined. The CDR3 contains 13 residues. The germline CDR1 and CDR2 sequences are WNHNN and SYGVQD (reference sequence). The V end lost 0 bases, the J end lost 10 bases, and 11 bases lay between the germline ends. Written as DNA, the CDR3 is TGCGCCAGCAGTGAGTCGGCGGTCCCCGCGCAGTATTTT. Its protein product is CASSESAVPAQYF.

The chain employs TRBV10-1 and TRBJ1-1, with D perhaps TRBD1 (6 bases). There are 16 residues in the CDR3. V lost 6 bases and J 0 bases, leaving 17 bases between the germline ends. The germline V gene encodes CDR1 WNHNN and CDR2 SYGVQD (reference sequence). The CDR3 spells CASSGTKGQMNTEAFF. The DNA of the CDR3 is TGCGCCAGCAGCGGTACCAAGGGACAAATGAACACTGAAGCTTTCTTT.

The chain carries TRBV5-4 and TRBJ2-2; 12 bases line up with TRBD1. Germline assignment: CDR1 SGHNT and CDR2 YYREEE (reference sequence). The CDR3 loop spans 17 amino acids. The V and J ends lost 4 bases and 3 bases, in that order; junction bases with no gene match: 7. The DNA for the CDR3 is TGTGCCAGCAGCCCAACCGGGACAGGGGGCGACACCGGGGAGCTGTTTTTT. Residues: CASSPTGTGGDTGELFF.

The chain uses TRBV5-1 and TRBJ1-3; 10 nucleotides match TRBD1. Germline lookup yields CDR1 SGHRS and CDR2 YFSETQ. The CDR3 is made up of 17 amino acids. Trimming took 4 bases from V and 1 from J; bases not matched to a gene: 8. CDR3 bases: TGCGCCAGCAGCAGTAGGGACAGGGGTTTATCTGGAAACACCATATATTTT. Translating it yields CASSSRDRGLSGNTIYF.

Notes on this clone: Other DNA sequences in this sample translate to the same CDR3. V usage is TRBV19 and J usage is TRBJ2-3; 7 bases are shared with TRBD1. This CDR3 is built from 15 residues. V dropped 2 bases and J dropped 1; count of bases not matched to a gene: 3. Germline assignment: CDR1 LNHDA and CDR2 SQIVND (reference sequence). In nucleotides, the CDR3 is TGTGCCAGTAGTATACCCGGACAGGGCACAGATACGCAGTATTTT. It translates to CASSIPGQGTDTQYF.

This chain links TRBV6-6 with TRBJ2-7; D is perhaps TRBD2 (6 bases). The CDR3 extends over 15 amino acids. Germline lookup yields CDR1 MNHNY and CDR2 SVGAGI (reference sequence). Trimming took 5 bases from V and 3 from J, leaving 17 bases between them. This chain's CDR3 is CASSILREMGYEQYF. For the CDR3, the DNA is TGTGCCAGCAGTATCCTCCGGGAGATGGGCTACGAGCAGTACTTC.

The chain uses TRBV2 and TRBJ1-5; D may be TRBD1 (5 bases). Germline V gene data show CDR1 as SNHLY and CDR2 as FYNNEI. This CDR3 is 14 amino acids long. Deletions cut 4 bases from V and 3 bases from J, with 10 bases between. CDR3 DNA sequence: TGTGCCAGCAGTGGCGCCAGGGTCAATCAGCCCCAGCATTTT. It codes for CASSGARVNQPQHF.

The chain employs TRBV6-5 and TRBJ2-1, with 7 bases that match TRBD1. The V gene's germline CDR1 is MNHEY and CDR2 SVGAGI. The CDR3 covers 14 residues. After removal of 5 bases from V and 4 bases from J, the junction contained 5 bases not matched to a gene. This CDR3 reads CASSEGGGYNEQFF. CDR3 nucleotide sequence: TGTGCCAGCAGTGAAGGGGGCGGTTACAATGAGCAGTTCTTC.

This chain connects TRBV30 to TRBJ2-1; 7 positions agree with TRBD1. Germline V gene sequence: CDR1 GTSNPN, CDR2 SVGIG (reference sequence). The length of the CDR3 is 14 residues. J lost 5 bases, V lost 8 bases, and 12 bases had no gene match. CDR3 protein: CARSRGRGDNEQFF. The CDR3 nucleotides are TGTGCCCGATCAAGGGGGCGAGGCGACAATGAGCAGTTCTTC.

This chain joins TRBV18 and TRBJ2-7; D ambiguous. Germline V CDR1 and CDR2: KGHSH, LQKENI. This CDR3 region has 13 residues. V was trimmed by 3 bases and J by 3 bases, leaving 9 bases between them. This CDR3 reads CASSPTPFYEQYF. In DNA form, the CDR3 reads TGTGCCAGCTCACCCACTCCCTTCTACGAGCAGTACTTC.

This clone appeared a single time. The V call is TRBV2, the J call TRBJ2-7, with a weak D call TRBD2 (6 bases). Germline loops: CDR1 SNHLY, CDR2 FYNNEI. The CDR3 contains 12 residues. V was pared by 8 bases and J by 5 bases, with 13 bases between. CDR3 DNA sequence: TGTGCCAGCTACGGGGACTCTCACGAGCAGTACTTC. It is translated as CASYGDSHEQYF.

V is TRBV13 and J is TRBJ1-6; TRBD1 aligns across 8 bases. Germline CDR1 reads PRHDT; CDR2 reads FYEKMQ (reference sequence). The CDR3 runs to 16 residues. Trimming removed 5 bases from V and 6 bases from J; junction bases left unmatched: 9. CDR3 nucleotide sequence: TGTGCCAGCAGCCCCGGACAGGGAGCAATTAATTCACCCCTCCACTTT. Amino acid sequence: CASSPGQGAINSPLHF.

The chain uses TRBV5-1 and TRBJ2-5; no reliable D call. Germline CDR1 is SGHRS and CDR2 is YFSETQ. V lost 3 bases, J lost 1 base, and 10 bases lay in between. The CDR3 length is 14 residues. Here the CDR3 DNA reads TGCGCCAGCAGCTGGCTCCAGTCCCAAGAGACCCAGTACTTC. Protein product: CASSWLQSQETQYF.

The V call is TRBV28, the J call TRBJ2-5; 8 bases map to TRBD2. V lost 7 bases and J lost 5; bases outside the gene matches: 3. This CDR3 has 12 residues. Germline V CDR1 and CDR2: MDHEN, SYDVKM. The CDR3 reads CASTSGGETQYF. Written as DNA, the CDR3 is TGTGCCAGCACCTCGGGAGGGGAGACCCAGTACTTC.

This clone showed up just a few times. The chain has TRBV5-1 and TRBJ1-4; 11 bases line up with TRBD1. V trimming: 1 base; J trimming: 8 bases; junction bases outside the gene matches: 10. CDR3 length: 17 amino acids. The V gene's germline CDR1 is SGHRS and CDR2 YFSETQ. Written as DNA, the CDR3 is TGCGCCAGCAGCTTGTGGACAGGGGGCGTTGAGAAGGAAAAACTGTTTTTT. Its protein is CASSLWTGGVEKEKLFF.

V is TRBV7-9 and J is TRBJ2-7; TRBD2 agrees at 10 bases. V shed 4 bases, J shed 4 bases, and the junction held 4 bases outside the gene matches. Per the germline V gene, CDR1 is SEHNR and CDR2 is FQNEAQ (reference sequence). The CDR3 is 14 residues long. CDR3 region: CASSSGTSEYEQYF. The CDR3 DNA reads TGTGCCAGCAGCTCCGGGACTAGCGAATACGAGCAGTACTTC. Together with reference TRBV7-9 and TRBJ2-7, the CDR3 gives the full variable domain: DTGVSQNPRHKITKRGQNVTFRCDPISEHNRLYWYRQTLGQGPEFLTYFQNEAQLEKSRLLSDRFSAERPKGSFSTLEIQRTEQGDSAMYLCASSSGTSEYEQYFGPGTRLTVT.

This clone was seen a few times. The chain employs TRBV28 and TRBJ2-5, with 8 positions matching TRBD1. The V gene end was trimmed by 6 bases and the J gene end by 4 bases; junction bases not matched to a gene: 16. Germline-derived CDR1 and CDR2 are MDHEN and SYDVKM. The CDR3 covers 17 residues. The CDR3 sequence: CASSQGAGNRGLETQYF. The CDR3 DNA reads TGTGCCAGCAGCCAGGGGGCGGGAAATCGAGGGTTAGAGACCCAGTACTTC.

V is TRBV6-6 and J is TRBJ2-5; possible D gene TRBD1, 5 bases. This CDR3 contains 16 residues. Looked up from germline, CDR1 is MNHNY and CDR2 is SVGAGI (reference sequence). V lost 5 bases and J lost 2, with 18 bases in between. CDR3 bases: TGTGCCAGCAGTAGGGGCTGGGCTCCACCACAAGAGACCCAGTACTTC. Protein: CASSRGWAPPQETQYF.

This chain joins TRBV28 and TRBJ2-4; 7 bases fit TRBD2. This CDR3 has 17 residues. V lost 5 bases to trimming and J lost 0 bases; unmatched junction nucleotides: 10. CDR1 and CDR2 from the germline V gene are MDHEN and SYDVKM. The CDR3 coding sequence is TGTGCCAGCAGTCAACACCTAGCGGTGCTAGCCAAAAACATTCAGTACTTC. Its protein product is CASSQHLAVLAKNIQYF.

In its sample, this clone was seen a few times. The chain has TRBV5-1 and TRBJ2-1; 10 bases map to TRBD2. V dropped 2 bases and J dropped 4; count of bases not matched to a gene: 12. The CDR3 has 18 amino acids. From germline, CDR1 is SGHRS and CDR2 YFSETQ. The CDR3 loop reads CASSLGSGGAIPYNEQFF. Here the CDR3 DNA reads TGCGCCAGCAGCTTAGGAAGCGGGGGGGCGATTCCTTACAATGAGCAGTTCTTC.

The CDR3, as DNA: TGTGCCAGCAGCCGGGCAGGGGCAGATACGCAGTATTTT. Translated: CASSRAGADTQYF. The chain links TRBV11-2 to TRBJ2-3, with TRBD1 as a possible D gene (6 bases). Germline V gene data show CDR1 as SGHAT and CDR2 as FQNNGV. The CDR3 loop spans 13 amino acids. The V end was cut by 5 bases, the J end by 4 bases, with 10 bases between.

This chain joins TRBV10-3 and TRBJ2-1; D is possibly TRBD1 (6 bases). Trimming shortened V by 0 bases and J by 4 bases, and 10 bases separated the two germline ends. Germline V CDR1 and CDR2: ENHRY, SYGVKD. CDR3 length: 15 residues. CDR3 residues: CAISESGQGYNEQFF. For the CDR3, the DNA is TGTGCCATCAGTGAGTCGGGCCAGGGGTACAATGAGCAGTTCTTC.